The T cell receptor (beta chain) under discussion was sequenced for a study of Ad26.COV2.S vaccination and SARS-CoV-2 variants. Findings and caveats of the study: Post-vaccination spike-specific CD8+ and CD4+ T cell responses reportedly had substantial breadth. Vaccine and placebo groups showed comparable non-spike TCR breadth.

Generated by immunoSEQ multiplex PCR, the TCRdb table keeps only in-frame clones and is missing some. The sample yields some 330,000 clones, roughly 90% seen once. The CDR3 is 16 amino acids. With 0 bases removed from V and 0 bases from J, the gap between germline ends came to 8 bases. CDR1 and CDR2 (germline): KGHSH, LQKENI. Comment on this clone: What it recognizes is unknown.

The sample's treatment: 15 to 20 received Ad26.COV2.S at low or high dose, single or two shots; 5 received placebo; per-sample allocation not given. At day 63 after the first vaccine or placebo injection, samples were drawn. Recruitment in Boston yielded a donor of adult age, 18-55 years. The clonotype comes from a person aged 18-60 years who received the Ad26.COV2.S COVID-19 vaccine or a placebo. The rearrangement links TRBV18 to TRBJ2-2; maybe TRBD2 (7 bases). Sequenced here: peripheral blood, sampled in a trial of Ad26.COV2.S vaccine versus placebo. The CDR3 here is CASSPPGGPNTGELFF. CDR3 sequence (DNA): TGTGCCAGCTCACCACCCGGGGGGCCGAACACCGGGGAGCTGTTTTTT.